Detailed here is one T cell receptor beta chain. Its matching antigen is unknown. This specimen comes from a study of shared clonotypes between healthy human individuals. J lost 8 bases, V lost 8 bases, and 8 bases had no gene match. CDR1 is MDHEN and CDR2 is SYDVKM in the germline V gene. The CDR3 loop spans 12 amino acids. Assay: immunoSEQ multiplex PCR; the TCRdb copy retains only in-frame clones and omits some. Of 470,000 or so clones listed, approximately 81% are singletons. Study-wide findings and caveats: Exclusively blood specimens were collected; tissue repertoires likely differ.

This clonotype was sampled from a middle-aged woman in good health. Some clones in this sample may be carry-over from other donors' samples. This chain joins TRBV28 and TRBJ1-2; 7 bases map to TRBD1. The sample consisted of PBMCs. Here the CDR3 reads CASALPTGGYTF. The DNA for the CDR3 is TGTGCCAGCGCCCTACCGACAGGGGGCTACACCTTC.